This T cell receptor beta chain derives from a study of control samples from healthy donors and cancer patients. Produced via immunoSEQ multiplex PCR; TCRdb's table is partial and in-frame only. Seen here are 150,000 or so clones, 80% to 95% observed once, and the top ten hold 2% to 2.5%. CDR3 length: 13 residues. Trimming removed 6 bases from V and 8 bases from J, with 16 bases in between. Germline CDR1 is MNHEY and CDR2 is SVGAGI. This TCR came from a woman between 45 and 65 years old in good health. The specimen was blood. V gene TRBV6-5 combines with J gene TRBJ1-2; possibly TRBD1 for D (5 bases). CDR3 sequence: CASSDDSPWGYTF. The CDR3 bases are TGTGCCAGCAGCGATGACAGCCCGTGGGGCTACACCTTC.